The 26 T cell receptor beta chains below were found in one sample sequenced in a study of beta chain features in type 1 diabetes. Whole-study results and caveats: TCRB CDR3 length was moderately but significantly reduced in all four CD4+ subsets of Type 1 diabetes patients.

Their target antigens are unknown. Isolated RNA was reverse transcribed in full, so expressed TCRB transcripts were sequenced. Repertoires were generated with immunoSEQ multiplex PCR, while TCRdb's copy carries only in-frame clones and drops some. The sample shows approximately 600,000 clones, roughly 12% of them seen only once. The source material was naive CD4+ T cells from blood. Receptor source: a man between 25 and 39 years old with type 1 diabetes.

This clone was counted a few times. This chain uses TRBV5-1 with TRBJ2-7; perhaps TRBD2 as D (5 bases). The germline V gene encodes CDR1 SGHRS and CDR2 YFSETQ. The CDR3 totals 14 residues. Trimming stripped 8 bases from V and 5 bases from J, with 20 bases between. CDR3 DNA: TGCGCCAGGGCCGAGTGTGCGGGTCGCCACGAGCAGTACTTC. Amino acids: CARAECAGRHEQYF. The full variable domain, completed using reference TRBV5-1 and TRBJ2-7, is KAGVTQTPRYLIKTRGQQVTLSCSPISGHRSVSWYQQTPGQGLQFLFEYFSETQRNKGNFPGRFSGRQFSNSRSEMNVSTLELGDSALYLCARAECAGRHEQYFGPGTRLTVT.

V usage is TRBV6-1 and J usage is TRBJ1-6; 9 bases line up with TRBD1. The CDR3 is 20 residues long. The germline gives CDR1 MNHNS, CDR2 SASEGT. Trimming cost V 4 bases and J 0 bases; bases outside gene matches: 13. The CDR3 loop reads CASSVGGTGLIRSYNSPLHF. CDR3 nucleotide sequence: TGTGCCAGCAGTGTAGGCGGGACAGGGTTAATTCGCTCCTATAATTCACCCCTCCACTTT.

V and J are TRBV7-2 and TRBJ2-7, with D perhaps TRBD1 (5 bases). Trimming stripped 5 bases from V and 1 base from J, with 18 bases between. Germline lookup yields CDR1 SGHTA and CDR2 FQGNSA. This CDR3 comprises 16 residues. The CDR3, as DNA: TGTGCCAGCAGCGGGGCCCATGACCTAACTTCCTACGAGCAGTACTTC. Protein product: CASSGAHDLTSYEQYF.

The V call is TRBV7-9, the J call TRBJ1-1; TRBD1 agrees at 9 bases. The J segment lost 1 base and the V segment lost 6 bases, leaving 6 bases of the junction unmatched. CDR1 SEHNR and CDR2 FQNEAQ come from the germline V gene (reference sequence). The CDR3 consists of 15 residues. CDR3 sequence: CASSPRDRANTEAFF. The DNA for the CDR3 is TGTGCCAGCAGTCCTAGGGACAGGGCGAACACTGAAGCTTTCTTT.

The chain uses TRBV5-4 and TRBJ2-2; weak D call: TRBD1 (5 bases). Germline V gene sequence: CDR1 SGHNT, CDR2 YYREEE (reference sequence). The V gene lost 0 bases and the J gene lost 0 bases, with 9 bases spanning the gap. The CDR3 is 16 amino acids. CDR3 sequence reads: CASSLARQSNTGELFF. The CDR3 nucleotides are TGTGCCAGCAGCTTGGCCCGACAGTCGAACACCGGGGAGCTGTTTTTT.

This clone was seen more than once but under ten times. The gene calls are TRBV30 and TRBJ1-2; no clear D. V was pared by 0 bases and J by 5 bases, with 13 bases between. The length of the CDR3 is 14 residues. Germline-derived CDR1 and CDR2 are GTSNPN and SVGIG (reference sequence). CDR3 loop: CAWSVAAGTYGYTF. The CDR3 nucleotides read TGTGCCTGGAGTGTAGCGGCAGGAACATATGGCTACACCTTC. Variable domain in full (rest from reference TRBV30 and TRBJ1-2): SQTIHQWPATLVQPVGSPLSLECTVEGTSNPNLYWYRQAAGRGLQLLFYSVGIGQISSEVPQNLSASRPQDRQFILSSKKLLLSDSGFYLCAWSVAAGTYGYTFGSGTRLTVV.

The chain couples TRBV6-5 to TRBJ2-1, with D perhaps TRBD1 (6 bases). CDR3 size: 15 residues. Germline values: CDR1 MNHEY, CDR2 SVGAGI. V dropped 4 bases and J dropped 5 bases, with 15 bases sitting between them. CDR3 coding DNA: TGTGCCAGCAGTTCATGGACAGAAAATCACAATGAGCAGTTCTTC. It codes for CASSSWTENHNEQFF.

This clone was found a few times. This chain links TRBV13 with TRBJ2-7, with D maybe TRBD1 (6 bases). CDR1 and CDR2 from the germline V gene are PRHDT and FYEKMQ (reference sequence). Trimming stripped 1 base from V and 2 bases from J, with 12 bases between. This CDR3 has 15 residues. CDR3 sequence: CASSLDPGDPYEQYF. CDR3 coding DNA: TGTGCCAGCAGCTTAGACCCAGGGGACCCCTACGAGCAGTACTTC.

The sample holds a few counts of this clone. J is TRBJ2-5 and V is TRBV11-2; maybe TRBD1 (6 bases). Germline-derived CDR1 and CDR2 are SGHAT and FQNNGV. The CDR3 totals 14 residues. The V end lost 5 bases, the J end lost 5 bases, and 15 bases lay between the germline ends. CDR3 protein: CASSPRTVTETQYF. Written as DNA, the CDR3 is TGTGCCAGCAGCCCCCGGACAGTGACTGAGACCCAGTACTTC.

The sample holds a few counts of this clone. The chain joins TRBV25-1 to TRBJ1-4; 8 bases match TRBD1. The CDR3 loop spans 17 amino acids. CDR1 and CDR2 (germline): MGHDK, SYGVNS. V lost 3 bases and J lost 7; bases outside the gene matches: 13. The DNA of the CDR3 is TGTGCCAGCAGTGATCGATTCGGACAGGGTGTAGGTGAAAAACTGTTTTTT. Translating gives CASSDRFGQGVGEKLFF.

The V and J genes are TRBV9 and TRBJ2-2; 10 positions agree with TRBD2. The CDR3 is 17 amino acids. Looked up from germline, CDR1 is SGDLS and CDR2 is YYNGEE. J lost 2 bases, V lost 0 bases, and 4 bases had no gene match. CDR3 protein: CASSVASGGPNTGELFF. CDR3 DNA: TGTGCCAGCAGCGTAGCTAGCGGGGGACCTAACACCGGGGAGCTGTTTTTT.

This sequence joins TRBV11-3 and TRBJ2-7; no clear D gene. The CDR3 consists of 12 residues. Germline V lookup: CDR1 SGHNT, CDR2 YENEEA. V lost 7 bases and J lost 0, with 7 bases in between. The CDR3 DNA follows: TGTGCCAGCACAGGAGTCTCCTACGAGCAGTACTTC. This gives the protein CASTGVSYEQYF.

This clone was detected only a few times. The gene calls are TRBV29-1 and TRBJ1-5, with unresolved D. Germline lookup yields CDR1 SQVTM and CDR2 ANQGSEA. The CDR3 has 14 residues. V dropped 7 bases and J dropped 3 bases, with 16 bases sitting between them. In nucleotides, the CDR3 is TGCAGCGCCCGGTTAGGGTCGGACAATCAGCCCCAGCATTTT. Translated: CSARLGSDNQPQHF.

A word on this clone: Other DNA variants within this sample encode the same CDR3. The chain links TRBV13 to TRBJ2-5; possible D gene TRBD1, 5 bases. The CDR3 totals 14 residues. Germline CDR1 reads PRHDT; CDR2 reads FYEKMQ (reference sequence). With 2 bases removed from V and 2 bases from J, the gap between germline ends came to 9 bases. Here the CDR3 reads CASSLNRGQETQYF. The CDR3 DNA reads TGTGCCAGCAGCTTAAATAGGGGTCAAGAGACCCAGTACTTC.

This clone was counted only a few times. This chain connects TRBV27 to TRBJ2-7, with D perhaps matching TRBD1 (5 bases). The V gene's germline CDR1 is MNHEY and CDR2 SMNVEV (reference sequence). This CDR3 spans 13 amino acids. The V gene lost 6 bases and the J gene lost 2 bases, with 11 bases spanning the gap. CDR3 region: CASSLQVTYEQYF. DNA for the CDR3: TGTGCCAGCAGCCTACAGGTGACCTACGAGCAGTACTTC.

The chain recombines TRBV10-1 with TRBJ2-5; 9 bases are shared with TRBD1. J lost 5 bases, V lost 10 bases, and 11 bases had no gene match. CDR3 length: 14 residues. CDR1 and CDR2 from the germline V gene are WNHNN and SYGVQD (reference sequence). The CDR3 region has the DNA TGCGCCACACAACCGGGACAGGGCCGGGAGACCCAGTACTTC. Its translation is CATQPGQGRETQYF.

The chain joins TRBV9 to TRBJ1-2; D gene uncertain. This CDR3 spans 17 amino acids. Germline values: CDR1 SGDLS, CDR2 YYNGEE. Trimming took 0 bases from V and 4 from J, leaving 19 bases between them. The CDR3 spells CASSVEGYAPTSYGYTF. The CDR3 DNA sequence: TGTGCCAGCAGCGTAGAAGGATATGCCCCGACTTCCTATGGCTACACCTTC.

This clone was detected a few times. This sequence joins TRBV7-9 and TRBJ2-7; 10 positions agree with TRBD1. The CDR3 consists of 15 residues. V was pared by 5 bases and J by 3 bases, with 7 bases of the junction left unmatched. CDR1 SEHNR and CDR2 FQNEAQ come from the germline V gene (reference sequence). CDR3: CASSVERTGGYEQYF. CDR3 in DNA: TGTGCCAGCAGCGTTGAACGGACAGGGGGCTACGAGCAGTACTTC.

This clone was seen more than once but under ten times. V gene TRBV10-3 combines with J gene TRBJ2-5, with D unresolved. Per germline, CDR1 ENHRY and CDR2 SYGVKD. CDR3 length equals 15 residues. Trimming shortened V by 4 bases and J by 2 bases, and 14 bases separated the two germline ends. As DNA, the CDR3 is TGTGCCATCAGTGGTTCTAGGGTCGGACAAGAGACCCAGTACTTC. Protein product: CAISGSRVGQETQYF.

A few counts support this clone. The genes are TRBV5-4 and TRBJ2-3; 10 bases align to TRBD2. CDR3 length: 15 residues. V shed 3 bases and J 3 bases; nucleotides not matched to a gene: 4. CDR1 is SGHNT, CDR2 YYREEE, per germline (reference sequence). Here the CDR3 reads CASSSSGGRTDTQYF. The CDR3 coding sequence is TGTGCCAGCAGCTCTAGCGGGGGTAGGACAGATACGCAGTATTTT.

The chain couples TRBV2 to TRBJ1-5; 8 positions agree with TRBD1. Germline assignment: CDR1 SNHLY and CDR2 FYNNEI. The CDR3 runs 14 residues. With V trimmed by 8 bases and J by 3 bases, 6 bases remained unmatched. CDR3 sequence: CASQGQANNQPQHF. As DNA, the CDR3 is TGTGCCAGCCAGGGACAGGCCAACAATCAGCCCCAGCATTTT.

The chain combines TRBV4-3 with TRBJ1-5; TRBD1 matches 9 bases. The CDR3 has 14 residues. The germline V gene encodes CDR1 LGHNA and CDR2 YSLEER. The V segment lost 2 bases and the J segment 6 bases; nucleotides outside the gene matches: 2. The CDR3 DNA is TGCGCCAGCAGCCAATACAGGGGGCCTCAGCCCCAGCATTTT. It codes for CASSQYRGPQPQHF.

This chain uses TRBV4-2 with TRBJ1-1; D possibly corresponds to TRBD1 (6 bases). Germline loops: CDR1 LGHNA, CDR2 YNFKEQ. Deletions cut 6 bases from V and 0 bases from J, with 11 bases between. This CDR3 is 14 amino acids long. CDR3 sequence (DNA): TGTGCCAGCAGGCTTGACAGGCTGAACACTGAAGCTTTCTTT. Protein product: CASRLDRLNTEAFF.

In this sample, this clone turned up a few times. The V and J genes are TRBV18 and TRBJ2-1; maybe TRBD1 (5 bases). The V end lost 1 base, the J end lost 3 bases, and 10 bases lay between the germline ends. Per the germline V gene, CDR1 is KGHSH and CDR2 is LQKENI. The CDR3 covers 15 residues. In nucleotides, the CDR3 is TGTGCCAGCTCACCACGGCAGGGTGGCTACAATGAGCAGTTCTTC. It is translated as CASSPRQGGYNEQFF.

This sequence joins TRBV5-4 and TRBJ1-2; D uncertain. Germline CDR1 SGHNT, CDR2 YYREEE (reference sequence). V was pared by 2 bases and J by 4 bases, with 9 bases between. The CDR3 sequence is 13 residues long. The CDR3 loop reads CASSFGESYGYTF. CDR3 bases: TGTGCCAGCAGCTTCGGAGAATCCTATGGCTACACCTTC. The variable domain in full, completed from reference TRBV5-4 and TRBJ1-2, reads ETGVTQSPTHLIKTRGQQVTLRCSSQSGHNTVSWYQQALGQGPQFIFQYYREEENGRGNFPPRFSGLQFPNYSSELNVNALELDDSALYLCASSFGESYGYTFGSGTRLTVV.

This clone was seen a few times. The chain recombines TRBV2 with TRBJ2-3, with 10 positions matching TRBD1. CDR1 and CDR2 from the germline V gene are SNHLY and FYNNEI. The junction had 15 bases not matched to a gene; V was cut back by 6 bases and J by 3 bases. The CDR3 has 18 residues. CDR3 amino acids: CASSLTGGKVSRTDTQYF. The CDR3 region has the DNA TGTGCCAGCAGCTTGACAGGGGGCAAGGTGTCTAGGACAGATACGCAGTATTTT.